The 27 T cell receptor beta chains listed next were all sequenced from one sample in a study of response to subunit inactivated influenza vaccine. TCRdb re-analysed the RT-PCR reads in MiXCR, keeping a single row per CDR3 protein. The sample gives more than 550,000 distinct CDR3 sequences, 10% to 15% of which show up once; roughly 10% is in the top ten. The sample was PBMCs from blood, taken on the day of vaccination. These receptor sequences come from a man aged 50-60 years who received an inactivated influenza vaccine.

The V gene is TRBV5-1, the J gene TRBJ2-7; D unclear. Per germline, CDR1 SGHRS and CDR2 YFSETQ. Deletions cut 2 bases from V and 1 base from J, with 13 bases between. The CDR3 contains 15 residues. CDR3 amino acids: CASSFDGTPSYEQYF. CDR3 DNA sequence: TGCGCCAGCAGCTTCGACGGTACTCCGTCCTACGAGCAGTACTTC.

This clonotype has ten or more counts. The chain has TRBV12-3 or TRBV12-4 and TRBJ2-1; weak D call: TRBD2 (7 bases). The CDR3 totals 15 residues. The ends were cut back, 2 bases at V and 5 bases at J, with 13 bases in the middle. CDR3 residues: CASSLIGGANNEQFF. CDR3 nucleotides: TGTGCCAGCAGTTTAATAGGGGGGGCGAACAATGAGCAGTTCTTC.

The sample holds many counts of this clonotype. CDR3: CASSDLDRVRNEQFF. In nucleotides, the CDR3 is TGTGCCAGCAGTGACCTGGACAGGGTACGGAATGAGCAGTTCTTC. The V call is TRBV25-1, the J call TRBJ2-1; TRBD1 aligns across 8 bases. This CDR3 has 15 residues. Germline CDR1 reads MGHDK; CDR2 reads SYGVNS. V lost 3 bases, J lost 7 bases, and 8 bases stayed unmatched.

The V gene is TRBV20-1, the J gene TRBJ2-2; a possible D gene is TRBD2 (5 bases). This CDR3 contains 15 residues. Trimming removed 6 bases from V and 4 bases from J, with 18 bases in between. Germline V gene lookup returns CDR1 DFQATT and CDR2 SNEGSKA (reference sequence). The CDR3 region has the DNA TGCAGTGCCCGAGAGATGGAGCGGAGCACCGGGGAGCTGTTTTTT. Residues: CSAREMERSTGELFF.

This rearrangement joins TRBV7-8 to TRBJ2-7; possible D gene TRBD2, 5 bases. The CDR3 is 12 residues long. V was cut by 5 bases and J by 3 bases, with 8 bases left in between. The germline gives CDR1 SGHVS, CDR2 FQNEAQ. This CDR3 reads CASSPRVYEQYF. In DNA form, the CDR3 reads TGTGCCAGCAGCCCGAGGGTCTACGAGCAGTACTTC.

This clonotype was counted a few times. This chain connects TRBV6-6 to TRBJ2-7; D unclear. This CDR3 has 13 residues. V was pared by 0 bases and J by 4 bases, with 7 bases between. The germline CDR1 and CDR2 sequences are MNHNY and SVGAGI (reference sequence). The DNA of the CDR3 is TGTGCCAGCAGTTACTCTTACGGTTACGAGCAGTACTTC. Protein product: CASSYSYGYEQYF.

At least ten counts were recorded for this clonotype. The chain recombines TRBV12-3 or TRBV12-4 with TRBJ1-1; the D is unclear. CDR3 length: 14 residues. Deletions cut 4 bases from V and 1 base from J, with 10 bases between. CDR3 region: CASSSRPTNTEAFF. The CDR3, as DNA: TGTGCCAGCAGTTCTCGACCCACGAACACTGAAGCTTTCTTT.

This clonotype was counted ten times or more. The chain links TRBV9 to TRBJ2-1; 9 positions agree with TRBD2. The junction had 0 bases not matched to a gene; V was cut back by 1 base and J by 4 bases. The CDR3 is made up of 14 amino acids. The germline gives CDR1 SGDLS, CDR2 YYNGEE. The CDR3 nucleotides read TGTGCCAGCAGCGTAACTAGCGGGTACAATGAGCAGTTCTTC. It is translated as CASSVTSGYNEQFF.

In its sample, this clonotype was seen many times. The chain has TRBV20-1 and TRBJ2-3; 8 nucleotides line up with TRBD2. The CDR3 length is 15 residues. Looked up from germline, CDR1 is DFQATT and CDR2 is SNEGSKA (reference sequence). The ends lost 6 bases at V and 6 bases at J; junction bases unmatched: 14. CDR3 loop: CSARGGDTLQDTQYF. The DNA for the CDR3 is TGCAGTGCCCGGGGGGGGGATACCCTCCAGGATACGCAGTATTTT.

This chain links TRBV5-5 with TRBJ2-1; 8 bases align to TRBD1. CDR3 size: 14 residues. J lost 6 bases, V lost 5 bases, and 7 bases had no gene match. Germline CDR1 and CDR2: SGHKS and YYEKEE (reference sequence). The CDR3 nucleotides read TGTGCCAGCAGGGACAGGGTCCGGTTCAATGAGCAGTTCTTC. Translation: CASRDRVRFNEQFF.

The CDR3 nucleotides are TGCGCCAGCAGCCAGAGCATGGGGACCTACGAGCAGTACTTC. As protein: CASSQSMGTYEQYF. The chain joins TRBV4-3 to TRBJ2-7; D gene uncertain. There are 14 residues in the CDR3. Germline values: CDR1 LGHNA, CDR2 YSLEER. The V and J ends lost 3 bases and 2 bases respectively, with 11 bases between them.

The chain is built from TRBV12-3 or TRBV12-4 and TRBJ1-6, with D perhaps matching TRBD1 (6 bases). The CDR3 extends over 13 amino acids. Between the trimmed V and J ends, which lost 6 bases and 9 bases, there was a span of 12 bases. In DNA, the CDR3 is TGTGCCAGCAGCCGGGACACCTTTTCACCCCTCCACTTT. Residues: CASSRDTFSPLHF.

The chain employs TRBV20-1 and TRBJ2-7, with 7 bases lining up with TRBD1. Trimming took 6 bases from V and 3 from J; bases not matched to a gene: 8. The length of the CDR3 is 13 residues. CDR1 is DFQATT and CDR2 is SNEGSKA in the germline V gene (reference sequence). CDR3 bases: TGCAGTGCACGGGGACAGAGCGACTACGAGCAGTACTTC. It codes for CSARGQSDYEQYF.

V is TRBV29-1 and J is TRBJ2-7; D unclear. The CDR3 extends over 12 amino acids. Looked up from germline, CDR1 is SQVTM and CDR2 is ANQGSEA. V dropped 7 bases and J dropped 2 bases, with 12 bases sitting between them. CDR3 nucleotides: TGCAGCGCCGAAGTGAACCCCTACGAGCAGTACTTC. Translated: CSAEVNPYEQYF.

This clonotype was counted only a few times. V is TRBV6-2 or TRBV6-3 and J is TRBJ2-7; the match to TRBD2 covers 9 bases. The germline V gene encodes CDR1 MNHEY and CDR2 SVGEGT. With 4 bases clipped from V and 3 bases from J, the junction kept 7 bases outside the gene matches. This CDR3 contains 15 residues. For the CDR3, the DNA is TGTGCCAGCAGTTCGGGACTAGCCCTGGGCTACGAGCAGTACTTC. Translating gives CASSSGLALGYEQYF.

This clonotype appeared many times. The chain carries TRBV27 and TRBJ1-6, with D unclear. Trimming left V 4 bases short and J 1 base short, with 11 bases between. Germline values: CDR1 MNHEY, CDR2 SMNVEV (reference sequence). CDR3 size: 16 residues. The CDR3 DNA reads TGTGCCAGCAGTTACGGACGGGGTTCCTATAATTCACCCCTCCACTTT. Translating gives CASSYGRGSYNSPLHF.

The V and J genes are TRBV29-1 and TRBJ1-2; perhaps TRBD1 as D (5 bases). The length of the CDR3 is 15 residues. The germline CDR1 and CDR2 sequences are SQVTM and ANQGSEA. The germline V and J ends were trimmed by 5 bases and 8 bases, with 24 bases remaining between them. The CDR3 loop reads CSVRLQASLRGGYTF. CDR3 DNA sequence: TGCAGCGTTAGGTTACAGGCCTCATTGAGGGGAGGCTACACCTTC.

V and J are TRBV5-1 and TRBJ1-1; D gene ambiguous. This CDR3 contains 12 residues. Trimming cost V 6 bases and J 1 base, with 7 bases left between them. Per the germline V gene, CDR1 is SGHRS and CDR2 is YFSETQ. The CDR3 loop is CASKQANTEAFF. The CDR3 DNA sequence: TGCGCCAGCAAACAAGCGAACACTGAAGCTTTCTTT.

This chain joins TRBV7-9 and TRBJ1-1, with TRBD1 matching 8 bases. CDR1 SEHNR and CDR2 FQNEAQ come from the germline V gene (reference sequence). The junction had 2 bases not matched to a gene; V was cut back by 3 bases and J by 5 bases. The CDR3 is 13 residues long. The CDR3 reads CASSFDRGTEAFF. The CDR3 nucleotides are TGTGCCAGCAGCTTCGACAGGGGAACTGAAGCTTTCTTT.

This clonotype appeared many times. This rearrangement joins TRBV7-9 to TRBJ2-7, with D possibly matching TRBD2 (6 bases). The V end lost 5 bases, the J end lost 1 base, and 6 bases lay between the germline ends. Germline CDR1 and CDR2: SEHNR and FQNEAQ (reference sequence). The CDR3 length is 12 residues. CDR3 coding DNA: TGTGCCAGCAGCGCGGGATCCTACGAGCAGTACTTC. It yields the protein CASSAGSYEQYF.

This clonotype was counted ten times or more. The J gene is TRBJ1-2, the V gene TRBV15; 8 bases are a match to TRBD1. CDR1 LNHNV and CDR2 YYDKDF come from the germline V gene (reference sequence). The CDR3 contains 16 residues. The trim removed 5 bases at V and 0 bases at J, leaving 8 bases unmatched. The CDR3 DNA reads as TGTGCCACCAGCGCGACAGGGGTTCCCTCTAACTATGGCTACACCTTC. Amino acids: CATSATGVPSNYGYTF.

The chain employs TRBV29-1 and TRBJ1-4, with D perhaps matching TRBD1 (6 bases). The CDR3 length is 12 residues. Germline CDR1 and CDR2: SQVTM and ANQGSEA. Trimming stripped 6 bases from V and 11 bases from J, with 16 bases between. The CDR3 sequence is CSVVGTNGKLFF. The CDR3 DNA sequence: TGCAGCGTAGTTGGGACAAACGGCAAACTGTTTTTT.

This chain links TRBV2 with TRBJ1-1; 7 positions match TRBD1. V lost 7 bases and J lost 5; bases outside the gene matches: 13. The germline CDR1 and CDR2 sequences are SNHLY and FYNNEI. There are 15 residues in the CDR3. This CDR3 is CASKEPGTARTEAFF. CDR3 DNA sequence: TGTGCCAGCAAGGAACCGGGGACAGCACGAACTGAAGCTTTCTTT.

The J gene is TRBJ1-5, the V gene TRBV4-3; D perhaps matches TRBD1 (5 bases). Germline-derived CDR1 and CDR2 are LGHNA and YSLEER. This CDR3 has 16 amino acids. The V end lost 0 bases, the J end lost 6 bases, and 15 bases lay between the germline ends. CDR3 nucleotides: TGCGCCAGCAGCCAAGATGGGGGAACAGGTCGTCAGCCCCAGCATTTT. Translating gives CASSQDGGTGRQPQHF.

This rearrangement joins TRBV15 to TRBJ2-2; no reliable D call. CDR3 length: 16 amino acids. V dropped 0 bases and J dropped 6 bases, with 14 bases sitting between them. Germline values: CDR1 LNHNV, CDR2 YYDKDF (reference sequence). The CDR3 DNA reads TGTGCCACCAGCAGAGAAGGGTCCCGTCCGCCCGGGGAGCTGTTTTTT. Amino acid sequence: CATSREGSRPPGELFF.

This clonotype showed up many times. The genes are TRBV3-1 and TRBJ2-5; tentative D call: TRBD2 (5 bases). From germline, CDR1 is LGHDT and CDR2 YNNKEL (reference sequence). V was clipped by 4 bases and J by 1 base, with 19 bases between them. This CDR3 has 17 amino acids. The CDR3 DNA reads TGTGCCAGCAGCCTATATCGGTTGCGGGTCCGCCAAGAGACCCAGTACTTC. Residues: CASSLYRLRVRQETQYF.

This chain connects TRBV10-3 to TRBJ1-5; TRBD1 might be the D (5 bases). Germline V CDR1 and CDR2: ENHRY, SYGVKD. CDR3 length: 14 residues. V was cut by 10 bases and J by 6 bases, with 19 bases left in between. DNA of the CDR3: TGTGCCACCTCGGACACACCTGAGGGTCAGCCCCAGCATTTT. This codes for CATSDTPEGQPQHF.